One sample yielded the 29 T cell receptor beta chains listed below, sequenced in a study of blood T cell repertoires in COVID-19. The repertoire was sequenced with immunoSEQ multiplex PCR; TCRdb's copy has only in-frame clones and lacks some. The sample shows about 210,000 clones, approximately 75% of them seen only once. Sequenced sample: PBMCs or T cells enriched from blood (not recorded which). These receptors all come from a middle-aged man who had recovered from COVID-19.

The V call is TRBV2, the J call TRBJ2-3; maybe TRBD1 (5 bases). Germline V gene lookup returns CDR1 SNHLY and CDR2 FYNNEI. The V end lost 4 bases, the J end lost 0 bases, and 14 bases lay between the germline ends. CDR3 length: 16 amino acids. CDR3 in DNA: TGTGCCAGCAGTGGACAGTCAGGGTTAAGCACAGATACGCAGTATTTT. Translated, it gives CASSGQSGLSTDTQYF.

A single count supports this clone. The chain carries TRBV7-9 and TRBJ2-7, with a weak D call TRBD2 (6 bases). Germline V gene data show CDR1 as SEHNR and CDR2 as FQNEAQ (reference sequence). This CDR3 spans 12 amino acids. V dropped 5 bases and J dropped 6 bases, with 11 bases sitting between them. The CDR3 nucleotides are TGTGCCAGCAGCCCCCTGGGAGGCGAGCAGTACTTC. This sequence encodes CASSPLGGEQYF.

The gene calls are TRBV27 and TRBJ2-7; D is perhaps TRBD1 (6 bases). V was trimmed by 6 bases and J by 3 bases, leaving 15 bases between them. There are 14 residues in the CDR3. Germline values: CDR1 MNHEY, CDR2 SMNVEV (reference sequence). The CDR3: CASSPGQKGYEQYF. In nucleotides, the CDR3 is TGTGCCAGCAGCCCAGGACAGAAAGGCTACGAGCAGTACTTC.

This rearrangement joins TRBV5-6 to TRBJ1-4; TRBD1 matches at 9 bases. Germline V gene lookup returns CDR1 SGHDT and CDR2 YYEEEE. There are 16 residues in the CDR3. After removal of 2 bases from V and 4 bases from J, the junction contained 6 bases not matched to a gene. CDR3 in amino acids: CASSFRGTGFNEKLFF. Here the CDR3 DNA reads TGTGCCAGCAGCTTTAGAGGGACAGGGTTTAATGAAAAACTGTTTTTT.

This chain connects TRBV6-5 to TRBJ2-7, with 9 bases lining up with TRBD1. The CDR3 contains 14 residues. V lost 5 bases and J lost 7; bases outside the gene matches: 9. Germline V gene lookup returns CDR1 MNHEY and CDR2 SVGAGI. The CDR3 spells CASSRDRDRMEQYF. The CDR3 region has the DNA TGTGCCAGCAGTCGGGACAGGGACAGGATGGAGCAGTACTTC.

The genes are TRBV7-9 and TRBJ1-3; D is possibly TRBD1 (6 bases). Germline CDR1 reads SEHNR; CDR2 reads FQNEAQ (reference sequence). CDR3 length: 15 amino acids. V lost 5 bases and J lost 2, with 13 bases in between. This CDR3 reads CASSPQQGTGNTIYF. CDR3 DNA: TGTGCCAGCAGCCCTCAACAGGGAACTGGAAACACCATATATTTT.

V is TRBV7-2 and J is TRBJ2-7, with D possibly matching TRBD2 (5 bases). Trimming left V 2 bases short and J 9 bases short, with 11 bases between. The CDR3 loop spans 12 amino acids. Germline CDR1 and CDR2: SGHTA and FQGNSA. CDR3 in amino acids: CASSLIREGQYF. In nucleotides, the CDR3 is TGTGCCAGCAGCTTAATTCGCGAGGGGCAGTACTTC.

This clone was picked up one time. This chain links TRBV21-1 with TRBJ1-1. TRBV21-1 is tagged as a pseudogene. The length of the CDR3 is 15 residues. CDR3 coding DNA: TGTGCCAGCAGCAAAGAGGAGGGTCAATTGGTTCGAGCTTTCTTT. This gives the protein CASSKEEGQLVRAFF.

The J gene is TRBJ1-2, the V gene TRBV5-6; no firm D call. Trimming pared 1 base from V and 7 bases from J, leaving 17 bases between. The CDR3 contains 15 residues. The germline V gene has CDR1 SGHDT and CDR2 YYEEEE. CDR3: CASSLSPGSFSGYTF. CDR3 coding DNA: TGTGCCAGCAGCTTGTCGCCGGGGAGCTTTTCTGGCTACACCTTC.

The CDR3 nucleotides are TGTGCCAGCAGCCTCCGGAGCGCCGGGGAGCTGTTTTTT. Its translation is CASSLRSAGELFF. The chain combines TRBV5-4 with TRBJ2-2, with unresolved D. Per the germline V gene, CDR1 is SGHNT and CDR2 is YYREEE (reference sequence). V was cut by 4 bases and J by 6 bases, with 10 bases left in between. The CDR3 runs 13 residues.

The gene calls are TRBV9 and TRBJ2-7; 11 bases are shared with TRBD2. V shed 0 bases and J 6 bases; nucleotides not matched to a gene: 8. The V gene's germline CDR1 is SGDLS and CDR2 YYNGEE. The CDR3 covers 16 residues. The CDR3 DNA reads TGTGCCAGCAGCGTAGTGTCCACTAGCGGGAGAATCGAGCAGTACTTC. Translation gives CASSVVSTSGRIEQYF.

The J gene is TRBJ1-5, the V gene TRBV5-5; D ambiguous. Germline lookup yields CDR1 SGHKS and CDR2 YYEKEE (reference sequence). The CDR3 spans 15 residues. Trimming shortened V by 2 bases and J by 0 bases, and 9 bases separated the two germline ends. Written as DNA, the CDR3 is TGTGCCAGCAGCTTACCCGGAGATAGCAATCAGCCCCAGCATTTT. Protein sequence: CASSLPGDSNQPQHF.

V and J are TRBV20-1 and TRBJ2-7; no firm D call. From germline, CDR1 is DFQATT and CDR2 SNEGSKA (reference sequence). Trimming stripped 3 bases from V and 2 bases from J, with 8 bases between. The CDR3 sequence is 12 residues long. DNA of the CDR3: TGCAGTGCTAGTGCGGTTACCTACGAGCAGTACTTC. Amino acids: CSASAVTYEQYF.

The rearrangement joins TRBV11-2 to TRBJ2-1; 7 bases agree with TRBD1. Germline V gene lookup returns CDR1 SGHAT and CDR2 FQNNGV. The trim removed 4 bases at V and 2 bases at J, leaving 5 bases unmatched. The CDR3 totals 15 residues. CDR3 bases: TGTGCCAGCAGCTCCGGGACAGCACCCTACAATGAGCAGTTCTTC. Translation: CASSSGTAPYNEQFF.

This clone was recorded once. The rearrangement uses TRBV10-1 and TRBJ2-1; 7 nucleotides align to TRBD2. The CDR3 is made up of 15 amino acids. CDR1 and CDR2 from the germline V gene are WNHNN and SYGVQD (reference sequence). Germline trimming cut 5 bases from V and 7 bases from J; bases unmatched to any gene: 11. This chain's CDR3 is CASSKTSQGRNEQFF. The CDR3 DNA reads TGCGCCAGCAGTAAGACTAGCCAAGGGAGGAATGAGCAGTTCTTC.

The chain has TRBV2 and TRBJ1-1; D may be TRBD1 (5 bases). The CDR3 consists of 14 residues. In germline, CDR1 is SNHLY, CDR2 FYNNEI. V was cut by 3 bases and J by 0 bases, with 8 bases left in between. The DNA of the CDR3 is TGTGCCAGCAGTGACAGGGCTATGAACACTGAAGCTTTCTTT. Encoded protein: CASSDRAMNTEAFF.

CDR3 sequence: CASSPGAGSYNEQFF. The CDR3 region has the DNA TGTGCCAGCAGCCCCGGCGCAGGGTCCTACAATGAGCAGTTCTTC. The chain joins TRBV7-3 to TRBJ2-1; D may be TRBD1 (5 bases). The V and J ends lost 5 bases and 1 base respectively, with 12 bases between them. Germline V gene lookup returns CDR1 SGHTA and CDR2 FQGTGA. The CDR3 consists of 15 residues. The variable domain in full, completed from reference TRBV7-3 and TRBJ2-1, reads GAGVSQTPSNKVTEKGKYVELRCDPISGHTALYWYRQSLGQGPEFLIYFQGTGAADDSGLPNDRFFAVRPEGSVSTLKIQRTERGDSAVYLCASSPGAGSYNEQFFGPGTRLTVL.

The rearrangement uses TRBV27 and TRBJ1-5; D gene unclear. V lost 6 bases, J lost 0 bases, and 21 bases lay in between. The CDR3 is 18 amino acids. CDR1 and CDR2 (germline): MNHEY, SMNVEV (reference sequence). The CDR3 sequence: CASSLHFRSTVSNQPQHF. CDR3 sequence (DNA): TGTGCCAGCAGCCTACATTTCAGGTCAACGGTTAGCAATCAGCCCCAGCATTTT.

This chain connects TRBV5-1 to TRBJ2-2; 7 bases agree with TRBD2. The CDR3 has 16 amino acids. Germline CDR1 reads SGHRS; CDR2 reads YFSETQ. After removal of 4 bases from V and 7 bases from J, the junction contained 13 bases not matched to a gene. CDR3 amino acids: CASSPQPGEGIGELFF. The CDR3 DNA reads TGCGCCAGCAGCCCCCAGCCCGGGGAGGGGATCGGGGAGCTGTTTTTT.

The chain joins TRBV19 to TRBJ1-4, with TRBD1 as a possible D gene (6 bases). The CDR3 totals 13 residues. Trimming left V 10 bases short and J 3 bases short, with 12 bases between. Germline CDR1 is LNHDA and CDR2 is SQIVND (reference sequence). CDR3 nucleotides: TGTGCCACGAAAGACAGGCCTAATGAAAAACTGTTTTTT. This codes for CATKDRPNEKLFF.

In its sample, this clone was seen a few times. J is TRBJ1-3 and V is TRBV5-5; 8 bases fit TRBD1. The V segment lost 1 base and the J segment 3 bases; nucleotides outside the gene matches: 6. Germline values: CDR1 SGHKS, CDR2 YYEKEE (reference sequence). This CDR3 is 16 amino acids long. CDR3: CASSLSGGGFGNTIYF. The CDR3 DNA reads as TGTGCCAGCAGCTTGTCAGGGGGCGGATTTGGAAACACCATATATTTT. Variable domain in full (rest from reference TRBV5-5 and TRBJ1-3): DAGVTQSPTHLIKTRGQQVTLRCSPISGHKSVSWYQQVLGQGPQFIFQYYEKEERGRGNFPDRFSARQFPNYSSELNVNALLLGDSALYLCASSLSGGGFGNTIYFGEGSWLTVV.

CDR3: CASGTGLGYTF. The CDR3 DNA is TGTGCCAGTGGGACAGGGCTTGGCTACACCTTC. The V call is TRBV19, the J call TRBJ1-2, with TRBD1 identical over 9 bases. This CDR3 is 11 amino acids long. Germline CDR1 LNHDA, CDR2 SQIVND (reference sequence). V shed 8 bases, J shed 7 bases, and the junction held 2 bases outside the gene matches.

Worth noting for this clone: In the same sample, other DNA sequences code for this CDR3. This chain joins TRBV19 and TRBJ1-1; a weak D match, TRBD1 (6 bases). The CDR3 extends over 13 amino acids. V gave up 6 bases and J gave up 1 base, with 9 bases separating them. Germline CDR1 LNHDA, CDR2 SQIVND (reference sequence). CDR3 region: CASSTQGNTEAFF. Written as DNA, the CDR3 is TGTGCCAGTAGCACACAGGGGAACACTGAAGCTTTCTTT. Supplemented by reference TRBV19 and TRBJ1-1, the full variable domain reads DGGITQSPKYLFRKEGQNVTLSCEQNLNHDAMYWYRQDPGQGLRLIYYSQIVNDFQKGDIAEGYSVSREKKESFPLTVTSAQKNPTAFYLCASSTQGNTEAFFGQGTRLTVV.

The chain uses TRBV19 and TRBJ1-6; D gene uncertain. The V end was cut by 5 bases, the J end by 7 bases, with 9 bases between. This CDR3 is 13 amino acids long. Germline assignment: CDR1 LNHDA and CDR2 SQIVND (reference sequence). The CDR3 bases are TGTGCCAGTAGTGATCGCGGGAATTCACCCCTCCACTTT. This gives the protein CASSDRGNSPLHF.

The chain combines TRBV5-1 with TRBJ1-2; 11 positions match TRBD1. V gave up 0 bases and J gave up 2 bases; unmatched junction bases: 6. The length of the CDR3 is 17 residues. Germline CDR1 and CDR2: SGHRS and YFSETQ. The CDR3 DNA reads TGCGCCAGCAGCTTGGGGACAGGGGGCCGTAGGAACTATGGCTACACCTTC. Translated: CASSLGTGGRRNYGYTF.

The chain carries TRBV5-1 and TRBJ2-2; possibly TRBD2 for D (5 bases). Germline V gene data show CDR1 as SGHRS and CDR2 as YFSETQ. Trimming stripped 0 bases from V and 1 base from J, with 7 bases between. CDR3 size: 15 residues. Here the CDR3 reads CASSLGAGNTGELFF. CDR3 nucleotide sequence: TGCGCCAGCAGCTTGGGCGCGGGGAACACCGGGGAGCTGTTTTTT.

For the CDR3, the DNA is TGTGCCAGCAGCCGGGGACAGCCGAGCCTGGATGAGCAGTTCTTC. Translated: CASSRGQPSLDEQFF. The chain has TRBV3-1 (or the pseudogene TRBV3-2) and TRBJ2-1, with 7 bases lining up with TRBD1. Unmatched junction bases numbered 11, after V lost 4 bases and J lost 8 bases. The CDR3 has 15 amino acids. Germline CDR1 and CDR2: LGHDT and YNNKEL (reference sequence).

The rearrangement joins TRBV2 to TRBJ2-1; 14 nucleotides agree with TRBD2. CDR3 length equals 15 residues. V shed 6 bases, J shed 10 bases, and the junction held 8 bases outside the gene matches. Germline CDR1 reads SNHLY; CDR2 reads FYNNEI. For the CDR3, the DNA is TGTGCCAGCAGCTTGACTAGCGGGGGGGCAGGGGAGCAGTTCTTC. Protein: CASSLTSGGAGEQFF.

The chain joins TRBV2 to TRBJ2-1; 14 positions agree with TRBD2. Unmatched junction bases numbered 1, after V lost 4 bases and J lost 5 bases. Germline assignment: CDR1 SNHLY and CDR2 FYNNEI. CDR3 length equals 15 residues. The CDR3 DNA sequence: TGTGCCAGCAGTGGGGGACTAGCGGGGGACAATGAGCAGTTCTTC. It yields the protein CASSGGLAGDNEQFF.